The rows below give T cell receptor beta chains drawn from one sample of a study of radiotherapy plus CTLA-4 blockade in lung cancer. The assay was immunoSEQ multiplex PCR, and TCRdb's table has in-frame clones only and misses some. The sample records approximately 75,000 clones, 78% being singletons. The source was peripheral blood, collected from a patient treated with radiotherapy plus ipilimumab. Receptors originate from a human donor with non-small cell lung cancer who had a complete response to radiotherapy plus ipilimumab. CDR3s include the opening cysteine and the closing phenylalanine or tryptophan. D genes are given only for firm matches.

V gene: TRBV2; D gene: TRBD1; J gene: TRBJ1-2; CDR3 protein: CASSDLPQGDGYTF
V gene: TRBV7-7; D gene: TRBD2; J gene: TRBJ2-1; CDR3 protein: CASSLLFGGGANEQFF
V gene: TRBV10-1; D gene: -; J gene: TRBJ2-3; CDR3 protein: CASSLGGSTDTQYF
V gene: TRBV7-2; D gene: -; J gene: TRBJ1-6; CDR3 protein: CASSLGAGSSYNSPLHF
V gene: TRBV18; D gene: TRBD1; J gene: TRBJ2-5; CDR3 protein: CASSPNRGTETQYF
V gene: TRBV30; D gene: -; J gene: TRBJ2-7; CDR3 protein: CAWGSKNYEQYF
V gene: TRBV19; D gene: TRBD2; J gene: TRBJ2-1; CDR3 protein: CASSPSSGRGNEQFF
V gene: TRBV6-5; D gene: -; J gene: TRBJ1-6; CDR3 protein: CASLGDRYSPLHF
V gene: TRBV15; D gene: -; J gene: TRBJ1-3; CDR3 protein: CATSGGGAVGLRNTIYF
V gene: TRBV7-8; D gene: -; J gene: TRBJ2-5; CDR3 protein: CASSLSPQEETQYF
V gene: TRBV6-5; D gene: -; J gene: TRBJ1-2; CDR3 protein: CASRSDTYYGYTF
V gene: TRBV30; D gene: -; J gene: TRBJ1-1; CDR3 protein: CAWKGRNTEAFF
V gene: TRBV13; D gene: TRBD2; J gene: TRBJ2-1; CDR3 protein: CASSPGTSGGGSSYNEQFF
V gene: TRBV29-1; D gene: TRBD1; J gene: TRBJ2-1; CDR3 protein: CSDVDRVNEQFF
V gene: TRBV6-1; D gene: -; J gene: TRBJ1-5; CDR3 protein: CASSEVLAQPQHF
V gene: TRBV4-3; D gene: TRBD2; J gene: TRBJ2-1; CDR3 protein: CASRTSGRLNEQFF
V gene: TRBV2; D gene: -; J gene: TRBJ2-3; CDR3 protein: CASSENRAGDTQYF
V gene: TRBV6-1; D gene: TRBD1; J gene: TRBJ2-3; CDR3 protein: CASSRTGDPDTQYF
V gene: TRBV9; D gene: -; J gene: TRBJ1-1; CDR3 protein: CASSVQGTPMEAFF
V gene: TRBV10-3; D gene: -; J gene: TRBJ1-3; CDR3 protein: CAISVGAAGNTIYF
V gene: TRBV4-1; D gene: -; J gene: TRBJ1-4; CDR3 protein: CASSPLRGQQNEKLFF
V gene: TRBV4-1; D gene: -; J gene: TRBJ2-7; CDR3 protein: CASSPLGTAGNYEQYF
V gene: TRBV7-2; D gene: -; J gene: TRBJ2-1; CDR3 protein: CASSSGFSYNEQFF
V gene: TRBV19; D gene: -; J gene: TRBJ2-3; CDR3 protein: CASSIRHLLTDTQYF
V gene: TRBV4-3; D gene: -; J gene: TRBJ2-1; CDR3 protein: CASSPDSYNEQFF
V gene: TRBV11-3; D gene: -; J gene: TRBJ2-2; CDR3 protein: CASTPGGGPTGELFF
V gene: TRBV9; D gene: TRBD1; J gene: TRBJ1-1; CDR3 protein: CASSHGTGDTEAFF
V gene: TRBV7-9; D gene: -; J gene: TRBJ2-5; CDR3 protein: CASSLGGTSQETQYF
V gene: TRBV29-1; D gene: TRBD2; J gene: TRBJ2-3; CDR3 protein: CSVAGTSGRETDTQYF
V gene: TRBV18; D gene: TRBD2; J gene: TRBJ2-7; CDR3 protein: CASSPKSGGYEQYF
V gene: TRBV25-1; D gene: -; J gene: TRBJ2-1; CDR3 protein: CASSEWELWANEQFF
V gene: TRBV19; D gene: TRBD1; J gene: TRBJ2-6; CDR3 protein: CASSLPPGQYSGANVLTF